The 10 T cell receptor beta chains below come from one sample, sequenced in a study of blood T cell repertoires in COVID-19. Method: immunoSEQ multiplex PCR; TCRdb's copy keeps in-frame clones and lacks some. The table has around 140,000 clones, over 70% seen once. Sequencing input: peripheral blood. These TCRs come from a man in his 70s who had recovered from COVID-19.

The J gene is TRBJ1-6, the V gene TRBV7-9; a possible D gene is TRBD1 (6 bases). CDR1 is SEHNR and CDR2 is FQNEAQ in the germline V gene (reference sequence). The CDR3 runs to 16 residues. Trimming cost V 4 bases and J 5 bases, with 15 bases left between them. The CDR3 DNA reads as TGTGCCAGCAGCTCCGACTATCAGGGGAATAATTCACCCCTCCACTTT. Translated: CASSSDYQGNNSPLHF.

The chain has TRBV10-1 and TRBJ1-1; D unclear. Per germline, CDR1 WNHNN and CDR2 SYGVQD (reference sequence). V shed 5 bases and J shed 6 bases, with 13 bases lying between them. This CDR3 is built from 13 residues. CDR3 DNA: TGCGCCAGCAGTAGATTGGCCAGTTCTGAAGCTTTCTTT. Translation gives CASSRLASSEAFF.

CDR3 bases: TGTGCCAGCAGCTTCCGGGACAGGGAATCCCTACGTAAGGAGCAGTACTTC. Protein sequence: CASSFRDRESLRKEQYF. The V gene is TRBV11-2, the J gene TRBJ2-7; the match to TRBD1 covers 9 bases. V lost 3 bases and J lost 7; bases outside the gene matches: 16. Germline CDR1 SGHAT, CDR2 FQNNGV. The CDR3 spans 17 residues.

CDR3 bases: TGCAGCGCCGGGGACAGGGGGTATACTGAAGCTTTCTTT. Encoded protein: CSAGDRGYTEAFF. The rearrangement joins TRBV29-1 to TRBJ1-1, with TRBD1 identical over 11 bases. V shed 7 bases, J shed 5 bases, and the junction held 6 bases outside the gene matches. The CDR3 covers 13 residues. The germline V gene has CDR1 SQVTM and CDR2 ANQGSEA.

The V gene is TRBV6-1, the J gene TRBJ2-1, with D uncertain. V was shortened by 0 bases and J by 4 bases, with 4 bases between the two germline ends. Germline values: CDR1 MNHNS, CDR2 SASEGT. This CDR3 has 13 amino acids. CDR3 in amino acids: CASSEAAYNEQFF. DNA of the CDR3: TGTGCCAGCAGTGAAGCAGCATACAATGAGCAGTTCTTC.

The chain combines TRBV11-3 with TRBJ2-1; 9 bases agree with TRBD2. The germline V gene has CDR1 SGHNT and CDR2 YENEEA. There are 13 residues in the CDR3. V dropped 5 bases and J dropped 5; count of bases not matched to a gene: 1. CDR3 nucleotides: TGTGCCAGCAGCAGACTAGCGGACAATGAGCAGTTCTTC. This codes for CASSRLADNEQFF.

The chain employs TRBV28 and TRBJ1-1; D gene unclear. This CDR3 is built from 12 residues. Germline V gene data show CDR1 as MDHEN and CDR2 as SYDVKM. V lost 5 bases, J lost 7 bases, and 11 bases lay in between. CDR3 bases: TGTGCCAGCAGTCCGCCGGGAATTGAAGCTTTCTTT. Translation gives CASSPPGIEAFF.

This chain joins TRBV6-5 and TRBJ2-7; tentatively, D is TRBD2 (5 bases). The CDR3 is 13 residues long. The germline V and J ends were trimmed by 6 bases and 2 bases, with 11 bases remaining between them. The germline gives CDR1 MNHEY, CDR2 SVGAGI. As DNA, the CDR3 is TGTGCCAGCAGCAACGGGATCACCTACGAGCAGTACTTC. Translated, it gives CASSNGITYEQYF.

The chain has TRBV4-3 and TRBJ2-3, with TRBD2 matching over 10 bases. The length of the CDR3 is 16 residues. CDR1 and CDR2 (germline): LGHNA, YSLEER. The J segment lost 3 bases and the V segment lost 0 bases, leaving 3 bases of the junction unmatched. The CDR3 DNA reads TGCGCCAGCAGCCAAGATCTAGCGGGAGCTACAGATACGCAGTATTTT. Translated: CASSQDLAGATDTQYF.

Here the CDR3 reads CASTRQNSNQPQHF. The CDR3 nucleotides read TGTGCCAGCACTCGACAGAATAGCAATCAGCCCCAGCATTTT. V is TRBV2 and J is TRBJ1-5, with D possibly being TRBD1 (5 bases). CDR1 is SNHLY and CDR2 is FYNNEI in the germline V gene. V shed 7 bases and J shed 0 bases, with 10 bases lying between them. The CDR3 spans 14 residues.